The 24 T cell receptor beta chains in this list originate from one sample, sequenced in a study of T cells in Graves' hyperthyroidism and ophthalmopathy. TCR beta CDR3 regions were amplified from RNA transcripts. The TCR CDR3 was amplified in a first-round RT-PCR using the HTBI primer set. TCRdb redid the calling of the multiplex PCR reads with MiXCR, one entry per CDR3 protein. The sample yields 500,000 or so distinct CDR3 sequences, approximately 17% seen once. Sequenced: blood. Receptors originate from a woman aged 18 to 35 with Graves' ophthalmopathy.

The chain is built from TRBV30 and TRBJ1-2, with TRBD1 as a possible D gene (5 bases). V was pared by 3 bases and J by 7 bases, with 9 bases between. The CDR3 sequence is 11 residues long. From germline, CDR1 is GTSNPN and CDR2 SVGIG (reference sequence). CDR3 bases: TGTGCCTGGAGGCGGGGCTCTGGCTACACCTTC. Amino acids: CAWRRGSGYTF.

A few counts support this clonotype. This chain uses TRBV20-1 with TRBJ1-1, with 7 positions matching TRBD1. V trimming: 8 bases; J trimming: 2 bases; junction bases outside the gene matches: 8. Germline CDR1 and CDR2: DFQATT and SNEGSKA (reference sequence). The CDR3 runs 13 residues. In DNA, the CDR3 is TGCAGTCCCCGGACAGGACTAAACACTGAAGCTTTCTTT. Encoded protein: CSPRTGLNTEAFF.

This rearrangement joins TRBV11-2 to TRBJ1-4, with a weak D call TRBD1 (5 bases). V was trimmed by 5 bases and J by 2 bases, leaving 12 bases between them. The CDR3 contains 15 residues. CDR1 SGHAT and CDR2 FQNNGV come from the germline V gene. The chain's CDR3 is CASSNWGPTNEKLFF. CDR3 in DNA: TGTGCCAGCAGCAACTGGGGCCCCACTAATGAAAAACTGTTTTTT. The full variable domain, with the rest looked up from reference TRBV11-2 and TRBJ1-4, is EAGVAQSPRYKIIEKRQSVAFWCNPISGHATLYWYQQILGQGPKLLIQFQNNGVVDDSQLPKDRFSAERLKGVDSTLKIQPAKLEDSAVYLCASSNWGPTNEKLFFGSGTQLSVL.

This clonotype was observed at least ten times. The germline gene is not matched at one end of the junction; a read error may be the cause. The chain is built from TRBV5-1 and TRBJ1-1; D is unresolved. This CDR3 region has 14 residues. Germline CDR1 reads SGHRS; CDR2 reads YFSETQ. CDR3 in amino acids: CASSSTVVNTEAFF. The CDR3 DNA reads TGTGCCAGCAGCTCGACTGTGGTGAACACTGAAGCTTTCTTT.

This clonotype came up many times. V is TRBV28 and J is TRBJ1-6; D not certain. Trimming removed 4 bases at V and 0 bases at J, with 13 bases between. Germline V lookup: CDR1 MDHEN, CDR2 SYDVKM. The CDR3 is made up of 17 amino acids. For the CDR3, the DNA is TGTGCCAGCAGTTCACTTCAAGCGAGCTCCTATAATTCACCCCTCCACTTT. This gives the protein CASSSLQASSYNSPLHF.

CDR3 sequence: CSARARSSSYEQYF. The CDR3 DNA reads TGCAGTGCTAGGGCCAGGTCGAGCTCCTACGAGCAGTACTTC. The V and J genes are TRBV20-1 and TRBJ2-7; D is uncertain. CDR1 is DFQATT and CDR2 is SNEGSKA in the germline V gene (reference sequence). The CDR3 sequence is 14 residues long. V dropped 3 bases and J dropped 0 bases, with 12 bases sitting between them.

This clonotype was detected a few times. The gene calls are TRBV20-1 and TRBJ2-7; TRBD2 matches 10 bases. Germline V gene sequence: CDR1 DFQATT, CDR2 SNEGSKA (reference sequence). The CDR3 is 15 amino acids. The ends lost 6 bases at V and 2 bases at J; junction bases unmatched: 10. The CDR3, as DNA: TGCAGTGCCCACGCCCTAGCGGGAGAAACCTACGAGCAGTACTTC. Its translation is CSAHALAGETYEQYF.

This clonotype was observed many times. The chain recombines TRBV30 with TRBJ1-1; D call uncertain. The CDR3 contains 11 residues. V was clipped by 4 bases and J by 3 bases, with 6 bases between them. Germline lookup yields CDR1 GTSNPN and CDR2 SVGIG (reference sequence). The CDR3: CAWKRDTEAFF. CDR3 bases: TGTGCCTGGAAAAGGGACACTGAAGCTTTCTTT. The whole variable domain, filled in from reference TRBV30 and TRBJ1-1, reads SQTIHQWPATLVQPVGSPLSLECTVEGTSNPNLYWYRQAAGRGLQLLFYSVGIGQISSEVPQNLSASRPQDRQFILSSKKLLLSDSGFYLCAWKRDTEAFFGQGTRLTVV.

This clonotype was detected a few times. The V call is TRBV9, the J call TRBJ1-1; 8 nucleotides align to TRBD1. V lost 3 bases to trimming and J lost 2 bases; unmatched junction nucleotides: 6. The CDR3 is made up of 15 amino acids. In germline, CDR1 is SGDLS, CDR2 YYNGEE. The CDR3 bases are TGTGCCAGCAGCGGACAGGACAGGGACAACACTGAAGCTTTCTTT. Its translation is CASSGQDRDNTEAFF.

V usage is TRBV7-9 and J usage is TRBJ1-4; D may be TRBD1 (6 bases). CDR1 and CDR2 from the germline V gene are SEHNR and FQNEAQ (reference sequence). The CDR3 is 14 residues long. V was clipped by 6 bases and J by 4 bases, with 12 bases between them. The CDR3 sequence is CASSFTGNNEKLFF. The DNA for the CDR3 is TGTGCCAGCAGTTTTACAGGGAATAATGAAAAACTGTTTTTT.

The V gene is TRBV5-6, the J gene TRBJ1-1, with D perhaps matching TRBD1 (5 bases). With 0 bases removed from V and 2 bases from J, the gap between germline ends came to 11 bases. The germline CDR1 and CDR2 sequences are SGHDT and YYEEEE. There are 15 residues in the CDR3. CDR3 DNA sequence: TGTGCCAGCAGCTTGGATGAGACAGTCAACACTGAAGCTTTCTTT. It specifies CASSLDETVNTEAFF. The full variable domain, in which reference TRBV5-6 and TRBJ1-1 provide the parts outside the CDR3, is DAGVTQSPTHLIKTRGQQVTLRCSPKSGHDTVSWYQQALGQGPQFIFQYYEEEERQRGNFPDRFSGHQFPNYSSELNVNALLLGDSALYLCASSLDETVNTEAFFGQGTRLTVV.

This clonotype was recorded a few times. The chain combines TRBV5-1 with TRBJ2-6; 7 bases line up with TRBD1. The CDR3 sequence is 17 residues long. From germline, CDR1 is SGHRS and CDR2 YFSETQ. The junction had 5 bases not matched to a gene; V was cut back by 2 bases and J by 0 bases. CDR3 sequence: CASSFGTAGSGANVLTF. The CDR3 DNA sequence: TGCGCCAGCAGCTTTGGGACAGCTGGCTCTGGGGCCAACGTCCTGACTTTC.

This clonotype was seen at least ten times. The chain recombines TRBV7-2 with TRBJ2-5, with a weak D call TRBD2 (6 bases). Trimming left V 1 base short and J 5 bases short, with 11 bases between. Germline V gene lookup returns CDR1 SGHTA and CDR2 FQGNSA. The CDR3 sequence is 14 residues long. The CDR3 nucleotides read TGTGCCAGCAGCTTAGAAGGAGGGCGGGAGACCCAGTACTTC. Amino acid sequence: CASSLEGGRETQYF.

Only a few counts were recorded for this clonotype. The chain couples TRBV3-1 to TRBJ1-2, with TRBD1 matching 10 bases. The CDR3 consists of 13 residues. From germline, CDR1 is LGHDT and CDR2 YNNKEL (reference sequence). V shed 5 bases, J shed 9 bases, and the junction held 6 bases outside the gene matches. The CDR3 sequence is CASSVRQGARYTF. CDR3 in DNA: TGTGCCAGCAGCGTTCGACAGGGGGCACGCTACACCTTC. The variable domain in full, with the rest retrieved from reference TRBV3-1 and TRBJ1-2, is DTAVSQTPKYLVTQMGNDKSIKCEQNLGHDTMYWYKQDSKKFLKIMFSYNNKELIINETVPNRFSPKSPDKAHLNLHINSLELGDSAVYFCASSVRQGARYTFGSGTRLTVV.

V is TRBV4-2 and J is TRBJ1-3, with D unresolved. This CDR3 is 16 amino acids long. The germline V gene has CDR1 LGHNA and CDR2 YNFKEQ. Trimming took 2 bases from V and 0 from J, leaving 11 bases between them. The CDR3: CASSQSERNSGNTIYF. The CDR3 DNA reads as TGTGCCAGCAGCCAATCGGAAAGGAACTCTGGAAACACCATATATTTT.

A few counts support this clonotype. The V and J genes are TRBV6-2 or TRBV6-3 and TRBJ2-1; 7 positions agree with TRBD2. CDR3 length: 21 amino acids. After removal of 2 bases from V and 0 bases from J, the junction contained 19 bases not matched to a gene. CDR1 is MNHEY and CDR2 is SVGEGT in the germline V gene. CDR3 bases: TGTGCCAGCAGTTACCGGGGAGCGGGGTATCCCTCCACCGGCTCCTACAATGAGCAGTTCTTC. Its protein is CASSYRGAGYPSTGSYNEQFF.

This clonotype was seen at least ten times. This rearrangement joins TRBV28 to TRBJ2-5, with 9 positions matching TRBD1. Germline CDR1 is MDHEN and CDR2 is SYDVKM. Trimming took 2 bases from V and 2 from J; bases not matched to a gene: 6. This CDR3 spans 16 amino acids. The CDR3 DNA is TGTGCCAGCAGTTTAATGGGACAGGGACTACAAGAGACCCAGTACTTC. Translated: CASSLMGQGLQETQYF.

This clonotype has ten or more counts. The J gene is TRBJ2-3, the V gene TRBV7-8; weak D call: TRBD2 (7 bases). V was clipped by 0 bases and J by 7 bases, with 17 bases between them. The CDR3 consists of 16 residues. The germline V gene has CDR1 SGHVS and CDR2 FQNEAQ. This chain's CDR3 is CASSLAEGGVGYTQYF. CDR3 DNA: TGTGCCAGCAGCTTAGCGGAGGGGGGGGTAGGGTATACGCAGTATTTT.

V and J are TRBV20-1 and TRBJ2-5, with 8 positions matching TRBD1. Losses at the gene ends were 2 bases for V and 5 bases for J; bases not matched to a gene: 4. This CDR3 comprises 13 residues. The germline V gene encodes CDR1 DFQATT and CDR2 SNEGSKA (reference sequence). DNA for the CDR3: TGCAGTGCTAGACCAGGGGGCGCCGAGACCCAGTACTTC. Its translation is CSARPGGAETQYF.

This clonotype was observed at least ten times. The J gene is TRBJ2-5, the V gene TRBV20-1; 13 bases are a match to TRBD2. Germline V gene data show CDR1 as DFQATT and CDR2 as SNEGSKA (reference sequence). The CDR3 contains 15 residues. The J segment lost 2 bases and the V segment lost 4 bases, leaving 4 bases of the junction unmatched. For the CDR3, the DNA is TGCAGTGCTACTGGACTAGCGGGGGCACAAGAGACCCAGTACTTC. Its translation: CSATGLAGAQETQYF.

The chain links TRBV29-1 to TRBJ1-5; perhaps TRBD1 as D (6 bases). V shed 6 bases and J shed 4 bases, with 13 bases lying between them. From germline, CDR1 is SQVTM and CDR2 ANQGSEA. This CDR3 spans 13 amino acids. The CDR3 spells CSVSRGSNQPQHF. CDR3 sequence (DNA): TGCAGCGTAAGCAGGGGATCGAATCAGCCCCAGCATTTT.

This clonotype was picked up many times. The chain couples TRBV30 to TRBJ1-1; D might be TRBD1 (5 bases). V was shortened by 0 bases and J by 1 base, with 9 bases between the two germline ends. The CDR3 consists of 14 residues. Per germline, CDR1 GTSNPN and CDR2 SVGIG (reference sequence). The CDR3 DNA reads as TGTGCCTGGAGTGTTGGGGCCGGGAACACTGAAGCTTTCTTT. It is translated as CAWSVGAGNTEAFF.

The gene calls are TRBV9 and TRBJ2-7; possibly TRBD2 for D (5 bases). Per the germline V gene, CDR1 is SGDLS and CDR2 is YYNGEE. This CDR3 is built from 17 residues. The V end lost 0 bases, the J end lost 3 bases, and 19 bases lay between the germline ends. The CDR3 coding sequence is TGTGCCAGCAGCGTAGATTGGGGAGATCGAGCCGTCTACGAGCAGTACTTC. Amino acid sequence: CASSVDWGDRAVYEQYF.

The rearrangement uses TRBV7-9 and TRBJ2-7; D is ambiguous. V dropped 5 bases and J dropped 1 base, with 12 bases sitting between them. CDR3 length: 14 amino acids. Germline V gene lookup returns CDR1 SEHNR and CDR2 FQNEAQ (reference sequence). The CDR3 sequence is CASSLTRTSYEQYF. The CDR3 DNA sequence: TGTGCCAGCAGCCTAACCAGGACGTCCTACGAGCAGTACTTC.